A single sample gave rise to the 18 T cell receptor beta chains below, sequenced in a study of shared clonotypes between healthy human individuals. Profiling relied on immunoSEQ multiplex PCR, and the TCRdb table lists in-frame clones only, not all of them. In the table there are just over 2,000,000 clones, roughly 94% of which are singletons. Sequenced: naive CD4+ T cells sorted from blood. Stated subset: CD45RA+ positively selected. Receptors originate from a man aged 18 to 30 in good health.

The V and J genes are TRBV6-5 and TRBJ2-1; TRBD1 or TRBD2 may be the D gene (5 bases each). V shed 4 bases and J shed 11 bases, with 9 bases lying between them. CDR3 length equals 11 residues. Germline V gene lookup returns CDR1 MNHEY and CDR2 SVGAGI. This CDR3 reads CASSSGPKQFF. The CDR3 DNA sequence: TGTGCCAGCAGTTCGGGACCGAAGCAGTTCTTC.

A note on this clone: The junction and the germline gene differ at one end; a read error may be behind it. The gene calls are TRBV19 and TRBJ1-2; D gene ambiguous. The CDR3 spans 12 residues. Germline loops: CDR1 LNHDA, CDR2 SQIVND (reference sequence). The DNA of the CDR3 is TGTGCCAGTAGTATTTCGGGAGTTTCGGCCTCCTTC. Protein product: CASSISGVSASF.

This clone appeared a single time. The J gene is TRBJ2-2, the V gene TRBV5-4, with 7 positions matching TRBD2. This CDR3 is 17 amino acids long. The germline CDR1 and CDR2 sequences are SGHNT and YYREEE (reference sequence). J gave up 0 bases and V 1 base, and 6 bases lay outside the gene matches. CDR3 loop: CASSLMRGGTNTGELFF. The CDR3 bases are TGTGCCAGCAGCTTGATGAGGGGAGGGACGAACACCGGGGAGCTGTTTTTT.

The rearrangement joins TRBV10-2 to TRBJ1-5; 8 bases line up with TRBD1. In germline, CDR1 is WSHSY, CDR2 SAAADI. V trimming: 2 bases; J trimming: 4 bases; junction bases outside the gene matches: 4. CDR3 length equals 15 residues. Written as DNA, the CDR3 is TGCGCCAGCAGTGAGCCAACAGGGGGTAATCAGCCCCAGCATTTT. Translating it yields CASSEPTGGNQPQHF.

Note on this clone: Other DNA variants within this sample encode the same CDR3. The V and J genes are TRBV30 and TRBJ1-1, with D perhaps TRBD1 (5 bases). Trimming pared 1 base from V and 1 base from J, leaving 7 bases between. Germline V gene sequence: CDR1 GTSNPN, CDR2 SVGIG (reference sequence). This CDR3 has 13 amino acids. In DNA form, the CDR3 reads TGTGCCTGGAGTGGGGGGTCGAACACTGAAGCTTTCTTT. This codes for CAWSGGSNTEAFF.

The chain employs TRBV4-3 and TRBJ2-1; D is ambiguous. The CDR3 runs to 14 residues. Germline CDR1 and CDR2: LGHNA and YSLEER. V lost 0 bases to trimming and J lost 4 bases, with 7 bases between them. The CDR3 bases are TGCGCCAGCAGCCAAGAACTGTTATACAATGAGCAGTTCTTC. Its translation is CASSQELLYNEQFF.

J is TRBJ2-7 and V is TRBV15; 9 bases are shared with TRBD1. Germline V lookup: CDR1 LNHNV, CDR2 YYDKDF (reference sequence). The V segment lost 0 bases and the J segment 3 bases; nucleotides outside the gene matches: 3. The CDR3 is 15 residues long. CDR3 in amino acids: CATSRDGDRVYEQYF. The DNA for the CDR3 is TGTGCCACCAGCAGAGATGGGGACAGGGTCTACGAGCAGTACTTC. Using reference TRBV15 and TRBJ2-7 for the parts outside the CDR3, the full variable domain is DAMVIQNPRYQVTQFGKPVTLSCSQTLNHNVMYWYQQKSSQAPKLLFHYYDKDFNNEADTPDNFQSRRPNTSFCFLDIRSPGLGDTAMYLCATSRDGDRVYEQYFGPGTRLTVT.

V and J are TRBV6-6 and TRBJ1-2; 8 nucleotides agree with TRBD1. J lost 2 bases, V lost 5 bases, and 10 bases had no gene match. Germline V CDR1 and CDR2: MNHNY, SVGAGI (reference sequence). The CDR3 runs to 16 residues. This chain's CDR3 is CASSNRDRPFNYGYTF. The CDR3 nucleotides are TGTGCCAGCAGTAACCGGGACAGGCCATTCAACTATGGCTACACCTTC.

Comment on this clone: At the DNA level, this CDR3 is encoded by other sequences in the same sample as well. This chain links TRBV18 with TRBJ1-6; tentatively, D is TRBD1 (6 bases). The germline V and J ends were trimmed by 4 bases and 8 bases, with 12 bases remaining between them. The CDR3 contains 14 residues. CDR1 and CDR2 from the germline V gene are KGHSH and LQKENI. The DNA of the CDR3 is TGTGCCAGCTCACTACAGGGTGAGGATTCACCCCTCCACTTT. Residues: CASSLQGEDSPLHF.

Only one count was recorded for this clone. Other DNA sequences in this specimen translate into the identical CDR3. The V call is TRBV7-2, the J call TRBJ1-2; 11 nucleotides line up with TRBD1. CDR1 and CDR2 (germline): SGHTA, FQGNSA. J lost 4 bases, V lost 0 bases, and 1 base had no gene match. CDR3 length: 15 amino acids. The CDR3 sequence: CASSLAGTGGYGYTF. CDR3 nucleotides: TGTGCCAGCAGCTTAGCGGGGACAGGGGGCTATGGCTACACCTTC. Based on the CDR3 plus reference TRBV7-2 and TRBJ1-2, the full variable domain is GAGVSQSPSNKVTEKGKDVELRCDPISGHTALYWYRQSLGQGLEFLIYFQGNSAPDKSGLPSDRFSAERTGGSVSTLTIQRTQQEDSAVYLCASSLAGTGGYGYTFGSGTRLTVV.

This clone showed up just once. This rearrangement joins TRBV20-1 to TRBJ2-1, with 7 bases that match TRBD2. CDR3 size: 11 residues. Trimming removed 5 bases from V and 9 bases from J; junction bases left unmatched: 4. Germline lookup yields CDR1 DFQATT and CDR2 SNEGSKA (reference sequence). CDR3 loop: CSAHASGEQFF. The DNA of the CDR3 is TGCAGTGCTCACGCTAGCGGTGAGCAGTTCTTC.

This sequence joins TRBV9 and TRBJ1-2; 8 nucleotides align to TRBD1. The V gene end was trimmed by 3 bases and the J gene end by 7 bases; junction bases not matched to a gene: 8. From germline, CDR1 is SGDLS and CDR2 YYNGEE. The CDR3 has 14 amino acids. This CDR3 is CASSGDRRETGYTF. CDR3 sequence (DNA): TGTGCCAGCAGCGGGGACAGGCGAGAGACTGGCTACACCTTC.

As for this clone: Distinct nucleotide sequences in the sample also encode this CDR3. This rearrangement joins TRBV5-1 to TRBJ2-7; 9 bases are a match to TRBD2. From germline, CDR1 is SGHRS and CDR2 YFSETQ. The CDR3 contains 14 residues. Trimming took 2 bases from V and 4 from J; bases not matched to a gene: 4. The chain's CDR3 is CASSLTSGGYEQYF. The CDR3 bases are TGCGCCAGCAGCTTAACCAGCGGGGGGTACGAGCAGTACTTC.

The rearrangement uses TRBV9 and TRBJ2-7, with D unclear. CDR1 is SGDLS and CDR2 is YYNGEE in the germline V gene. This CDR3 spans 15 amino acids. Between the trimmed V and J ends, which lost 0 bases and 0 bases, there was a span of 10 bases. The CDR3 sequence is CASSVDPAYSYEQYF. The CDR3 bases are TGTGCCAGCAGCGTAGACCCAGCTTACTCCTACGAGCAGTACTTC. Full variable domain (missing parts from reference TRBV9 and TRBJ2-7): DSGVTQTPKHLITATGQRVTLRCSPRSGDLSVYWYQQSLDQGLQFLIQYYNGEERAKGNILERFSAQQFPDLHSELNLSSLELGDSALYFCASSVDPAYSYEQYFGPGTRLTVT.

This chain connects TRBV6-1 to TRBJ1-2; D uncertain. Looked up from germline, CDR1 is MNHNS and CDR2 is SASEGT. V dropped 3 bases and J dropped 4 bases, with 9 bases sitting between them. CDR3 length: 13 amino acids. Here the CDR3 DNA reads TGTGCCAGCAGTGATAGCAAGGGCTATGGCTACACCTTC. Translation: CASSDSKGYGYTF.

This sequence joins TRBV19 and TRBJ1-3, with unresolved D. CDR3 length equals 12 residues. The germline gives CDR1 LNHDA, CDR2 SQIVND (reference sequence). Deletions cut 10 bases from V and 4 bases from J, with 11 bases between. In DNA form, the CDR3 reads TGTGCCACCCGGGAGTTAGGAAACACCATATATTTT. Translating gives CATRELGNTIYF.

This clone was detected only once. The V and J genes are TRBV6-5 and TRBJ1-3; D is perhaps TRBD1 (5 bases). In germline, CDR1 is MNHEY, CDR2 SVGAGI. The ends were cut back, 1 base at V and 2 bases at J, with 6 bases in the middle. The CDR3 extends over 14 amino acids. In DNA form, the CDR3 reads TGTGCCAGCAGTTACTTGGGACCTGGAAACACCATATATTTT. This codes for CASSYLGPGNTIYF.

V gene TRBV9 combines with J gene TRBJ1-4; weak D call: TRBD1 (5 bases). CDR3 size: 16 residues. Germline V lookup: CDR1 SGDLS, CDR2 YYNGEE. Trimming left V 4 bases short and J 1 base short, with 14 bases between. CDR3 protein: CASSQDARGTNEKLFF. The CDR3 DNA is TGTGCCAGCAGCCAAGATGCTAGGGGAACTAATGAAAAACTGTTTTTT.